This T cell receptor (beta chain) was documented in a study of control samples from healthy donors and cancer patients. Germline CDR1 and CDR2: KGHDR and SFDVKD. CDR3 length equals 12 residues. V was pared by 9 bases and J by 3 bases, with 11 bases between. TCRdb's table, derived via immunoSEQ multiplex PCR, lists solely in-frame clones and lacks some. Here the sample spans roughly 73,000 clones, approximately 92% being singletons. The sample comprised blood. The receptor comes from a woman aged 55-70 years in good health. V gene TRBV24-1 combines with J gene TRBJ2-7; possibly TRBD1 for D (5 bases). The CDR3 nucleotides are TGTGCCACCTCCAGGGATCACTACGAGCAGTACTTC. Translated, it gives CATSRDHYEQYF.